The clone carrying this T cell receptor beta chain was recorded at least ten times. The antigen is unknown. All patients were treatment-naive before thyroid surgery. Authors' data handling: The authors used CDR3 differences across clinicopathological groups to build a distant-metastasis classifier for papillary thyroid cancer. MiXCR reprocessed the PCR reads for TCRdb. It is TCRdb's table, rather than the study itself, that gives the V and J calls and clone size. In the table there are more than 65,000 clones, around 14% of which are singletons. This record belongs to a study of metastatic and nonmetastatic thyroid tumors. On the study more broadly: Samples came from malignant and benign thyroid patients, and repertoires were compared across blood and tumor or nodule tissue. Study conclusions and caveats: Versus benign nodules, malignant thyroid tumors reportedly had significantly higher TCR beta diversity, in blood and tumor.

Sequenced sample: blood. This TCR derives from a male donor with papillary thyroid cancer or a benign thyroid nodule (not recorded which). Some clones in this sample may be carry-over from other donors' samples.

CDR3: CASSSTGGGETQYF. Written as DNA, the CDR3 is TGTGCCAGCAGCTCCACAGGAGGTGGGGAGACCCAGTACTTC. This chain joins TRBV11-2 and TRBJ2-5; D could derive from TRBD1 or TRBD2 (5 bases each). The V gene lost 4 bases and the J gene lost 5 bases, with 14 bases spanning the gap. Germline-derived CDR1 and CDR2 are SGHAT and FQNNGV. The CDR3 has 14 residues. Using reference TRBV11-2 and TRBJ2-5 for the parts outside the CDR3, the full variable domain is EAGVAQSPRYKIIEKRQSVAFWCNPISGHATLYWYQQILGQGPKLLIQFQNNGVVDDSQLPKDRFSAERLKGVDSTLKIQPAKLEDSAVYLCASSSTGGGETQYFGPGTRLLVL.